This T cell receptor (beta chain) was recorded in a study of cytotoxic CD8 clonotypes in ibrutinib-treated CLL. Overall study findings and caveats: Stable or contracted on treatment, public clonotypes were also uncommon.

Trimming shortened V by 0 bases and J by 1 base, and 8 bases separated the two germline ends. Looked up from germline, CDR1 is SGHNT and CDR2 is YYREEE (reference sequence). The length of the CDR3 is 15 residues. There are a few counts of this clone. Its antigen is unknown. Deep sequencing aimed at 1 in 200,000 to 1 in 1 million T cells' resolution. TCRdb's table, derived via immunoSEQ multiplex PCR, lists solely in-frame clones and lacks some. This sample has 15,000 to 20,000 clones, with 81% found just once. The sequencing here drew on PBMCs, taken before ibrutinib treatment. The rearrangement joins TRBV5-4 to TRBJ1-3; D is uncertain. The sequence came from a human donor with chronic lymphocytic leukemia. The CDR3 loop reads CASSLAGTSGNTIYF. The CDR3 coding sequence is TGTGCCAGCAGCTTGGCCGGCACGTCTGGAAACACCATATATTTT.